This entry lists 27 T cell receptor beta chains sequenced from one sample in a study of blood T cell repertoires in COVID-19. Method: immunoSEQ multiplex PCR; TCRdb's copy keeps in-frame clones and lacks some. The table lists a few hundred thousand clones, 90% to 95% of them singletons. The sample taken for sequencing was PBMCs or T cells enriched from blood (not recorded which). Source of these receptors: a woman between 35 and 50 years old who had been exposed to COVID-19.

The V gene is TRBV4-1, the J gene TRBJ2-7; TRBD2 matches at 15 bases. Germline assignment: CDR1 MGHRA and CDR2 YSYEKL. The trim removed 6 bases at V and 2 bases at J, leaving 2 bases unmatched. The CDR3 is 15 amino acids. The CDR3 is CASSRTSGRAYEQYF. DNA for the CDR3: TGCGCCAGCAGTCGGACTAGCGGGAGGGCCTACGAGCAGTACTTC.

The CDR3 coding sequence is TGTGCCAGCAGTGACAGGGAACCAGGAAAACTGTTTTTT. Amino acid sequence: CASSDREPGKLFF. V is TRBV6-1 and J is TRBJ1-4; maybe TRBD1 (5 bases). CDR1 is MNHNS, CDR2 SASEGT, per germline. CDR3 size: 13 residues. V lost 3 bases and J lost 10, with 12 bases in between.

The chain is built from TRBV19 and TRBJ2-7; D uncertain. CDR1 and CDR2 (germline): LNHDA, SQIVND (reference sequence). V was shortened by 5 bases and J by 3 bases, with 14 bases between the two germline ends. The CDR3 totals 14 residues. The DNA for the CDR3 is TGTGCCAGTAGTCCCCGAATGACACACTACGAGCAGTACTTC. It is translated as CASSPRMTHYEQYF.

The V gene is TRBV5-1, the J gene TRBJ2-2; TRBD1 matches 8 bases. CDR1 is SGHRS, CDR2 YFSETQ, per germline. The V and J ends lost 4 bases and 7 bases, in that order; junction bases with no gene match: 9. This CDR3 contains 15 residues. The DNA of the CDR3 is TGCGCCAGCAGCCTATCTCAGGGGGCGGACGGGGAGCTGTTTTTT. This encodes CASSLSQGADGELFF.

This clone came up a few times. This chain uses TRBV5-1 with TRBJ2-5; TRBD2 matches 8 bases. V was pared by 7 bases and J by 2 bases, with 10 bases of the junction left unmatched. The CDR3 sequence is 15 residues long. In germline, CDR1 is SGHRS, CDR2 YFSETQ. The CDR3 loop reads CASSSGLVQQETQYF. In nucleotides, the CDR3 is TGCGCCAGCTCCTCGGGACTAGTCCAACAAGAGACCCAGTACTTC.

This clone was detected a few times. J is TRBJ2-7 and V is TRBV5-6; tentative D call: TRBD2 (5 bases). V lost 3 bases, J lost 7 bases, and 8 bases lay in between. Germline-derived CDR1 and CDR2 are SGHDT and YYEEEE. This CDR3 is built from 11 residues. In DNA, the CDR3 is TGTGCCAGCAGCTCGAGGGTTGAGCAGTACTTC. As protein: CASSSRVEQYF.

V and J are TRBV7-9 and TRBJ1-6, with 7 bases aligning to TRBD1. CDR1 and CDR2 (germline): SEHNR, FQNEAQ (reference sequence). The V segment lost 0 bases and the J segment 9 bases; nucleotides outside the gene matches: 2. The CDR3 runs 14 residues. In nucleotides, the CDR3 is TGTGCCAGCAGCTTAGCGGGGACAGTTTCACCCCTCCACTTT. Amino acid sequence: CASSLAGTVSPLHF.

The genes are TRBV30 and TRBJ1-4; D unclear. Germline CDR1 and CDR2: GTSNPN and SVGIG (reference sequence). The CDR3 has 11 amino acids. With 1 base removed from V and 10 bases from J, the gap between germline ends came to 7 bases. CDR3 in amino acids: CAWSDTGKLFF. The DNA for the CDR3 is TGTGCCTGGAGTGACACGGGAAAACTGTTTTTT.

This clone has only a few counts. V and J are TRBV24-1 and TRBJ1-4; 8 nucleotides align to TRBD1. J gave up 6 bases and V 4 bases, and 3 bases lay outside the gene matches. Germline V gene data show CDR1 as KGHDR and CDR2 as SFDVKD. The CDR3 is 14 amino acids. CDR3 sequence (DNA): TGTGCCACCAGTGACAGGGGGCCTGATGAAAAACTGTTTTTT. The encoded protein is CATSDRGPDEKLFF.

The table lists this clone with a few counts. The genes are TRBV29-1 and TRBJ1-2; D gene unclear. CDR3 length: 13 residues. Deletions cut 3 bases from V and 1 base from J, with 9 bases between. Per the germline V gene, CDR1 is SQVTM and CDR2 is ANQGSEA. In DNA form, the CDR3 reads TGCAGCGTTGATCTGAGTAATAACTATGGCTACACCTTC. Protein sequence: CSVDLSNNYGYTF.

The chain employs TRBV6-5 and TRBJ2-7, with TRBD2 identical over 7 bases. Germline values: CDR1 MNHEY, CDR2 SVGAGI. V lost 5 bases and J lost 3; bases outside the gene matches: 7. The CDR3 loop spans 14 amino acids. CDR3 region: CASSRRGRGYEQYF. The CDR3 bases are TGTGCCAGCAGTCGCCGGGGGAGGGGCTACGAGCAGTACTTC.

This rearrangement joins TRBV15 to TRBJ1-2, with no clear D. Germline V lookup: CDR1 LNHNV, CDR2 YYDKDF (reference sequence). Between the trimmed V and J ends, which lost 5 bases and 3 bases, there was a span of 16 bases. This CDR3 comprises 15 residues. CDR3 region: CATSPGNAAHYGYTF. CDR3 nucleotides: TGTGCCACCAGCCCCGGTAACGCCGCCCACTATGGCTACACCTTC.

The genes are TRBV18 and TRBJ1-3; the match to TRBD1 covers 7 bases. With V trimmed by 4 bases and J by 2 bases, 2 bases remained unmatched. Germline loops: CDR1 KGHSH, CDR2 LQKENI. The CDR3 runs 14 residues. The CDR3 is CASSQGQTGNTIYF. DNA for the CDR3: TGTGCCAGCTCACAGGGACAGACTGGAAACACCATATATTTT.

The chain recombines TRBV3-1 (or the pseudogene TRBV3-2) with TRBJ1-6, with TRBD1 matching 10 bases. This CDR3 is 16 amino acids long. CDR1 and CDR2 from the germline V gene are LGHDT and YNNKEL (reference sequence). V lost 0 bases, J lost 6 bases, and 2 bases stayed unmatched. CDR3 amino acids: CASSQDRQGANSPLHF. Here the CDR3 DNA reads TGTGCCAGCAGCCAAGATAGACAGGGGGCTAATTCACCCCTCCACTTT.

This clone is a singleton in its sample. This rearrangement joins TRBV5-1 to TRBJ1-4, with 8 bases lining up with TRBD1. CDR3 size: 15 residues. J gave up 6 bases and V 4 bases, and 8 bases lay outside the gene matches. Germline CDR1 is SGHRS and CDR2 is YFSETQ. As DNA, the CDR3 is TGCGCCAGCAGCCTAAGGACAGGGAGGGATGAAAAACTGTTTTTT. It yields the protein CASSLRTGRDEKLFF.

The genes are TRBV5-4 and TRBJ1-6, with TRBD1 matching 8 bases. The CDR3 extends over 16 amino acids. V gave up 0 bases and J gave up 7 bases; unmatched junction bases: 6. Germline values: CDR1 SGHNT, CDR2 YYREEE (reference sequence). As DNA, the CDR3 is TGTGCCAGCAGCTTGGGCAGGGGACAGGCCAATTCACCCCTCCACTTT. It codes for CASSLGRGQANSPLHF.

The chain couples TRBV13 to TRBJ2-7; 7 bases align to TRBD2. The ends lost 1 base at V and 1 base at J; junction bases unmatched: 1. Germline V gene data show CDR1 as PRHDT and CDR2 as FYEKMQ (reference sequence). This CDR3 is built from 14 residues. CDR3 loop: CASSLAGGSYEQYF. Here the CDR3 DNA reads TGTGCCAGCAGCTTAGCGGGGGGTTCCTACGAGCAGTACTTC.

The chain uses TRBV7-2 and TRBJ1-2; 11 bases match TRBD1. CDR1 and CDR2 (germline): SGHTA, FQGNSA. The V segment lost 4 bases and the J segment 8 bases; nucleotides outside the gene matches: 15. The CDR3 spans 17 residues. The CDR3 loop is CASSSPTYGQGAGGYTF. Here the CDR3 DNA reads TGTGCCAGCAGCTCCCCGACTTATGGACAGGGGGCCGGAGGCTACACCTTC.

The V call is TRBV6-5, the J call TRBJ2-5; 8 bases are a match to TRBD1. From germline, CDR1 is MNHEY and CDR2 SVGAGI. CDR3 length: 15 amino acids. J lost 2 bases, V lost 6 bases, and 8 bases had no gene match. CDR3 DNA: TGTGCCAGCAGCCTAGGACAGGGCCTACAAGAGACCCAGTACTTC. Its protein is CASSLGQGLQETQYF.

This chain uses TRBV5-1 with TRBJ1-3; possibly TRBD1 for D (5 bases). The CDR3 consists of 16 residues. Germline loops: CDR1 SGHRS, CDR2 YFSETQ. V lost 1 base and J lost 0, with 11 bases in between. CDR3 protein: CASSLKQGSSGNTIYF. The CDR3 DNA is TGCGCCAGCAGCTTGAAGCAGGGAAGCTCTGGAAACACCATATATTTT.

V and J are TRBV30 and TRBJ1-3, with no clear D. The germline CDR1 and CDR2 sequences are GTSNPN and SVGIG (reference sequence). The ends were cut back, 1 base at V and 0 bases at J, with 7 bases in the middle. The CDR3 is 14 amino acids. CDR3 loop: CAWSETSSGNTIYF. The CDR3 DNA reads as TGTGCCTGGAGTGAAACAAGCTCTGGAAACACCATATATTTT. Based on the CDR3 plus reference TRBV30 and TRBJ1-3, the full variable domain is SQTIHQWPATLVQPVGSPLSLECTVEGTSNPNLYWYRQAAGRGLQLLFYSVGIGQISSEVPQNLSASRPQDRQFILSSKKLLLSDSGFYLCAWSETSSGNTIYFGEGSWLTVV.

V is TRBV24-1 and J is TRBJ2-3; 9 nucleotides align to TRBD1. The CDR3 extends over 14 amino acids. The V segment lost 4 bases and the J segment 7 bases; nucleotides outside the gene matches: 5. Germline loops: CDR1 KGHDR, CDR2 SFDVKD. Here the CDR3 DNA reads TGTGCCACCAGTGAGGCCGGGACAGGGCATACGCAGTATTTT. Translating gives CATSEAGTGHTQYF.

V and J are TRBV7-8 and TRBJ1-2; D is unresolved. The CDR3 is 12 amino acids. V was clipped by 1 base and J by 6 bases, with 6 bases between them. CDR1 SGHVS and CDR2 FQNEAQ come from the germline V gene. The DNA for the CDR3 is TGTGCCAGCAGCTTAGAACTCCATGGCTACACCTTC. Its protein is CASSLELHGYTF.

The gene calls are TRBV10-3 and TRBJ2-5; D might be TRBD1 (5 bases). The CDR3 has 15 residues. Trimming removed 2 bases from V and 5 bases from J, with 15 bases in between. Germline lookup yields CDR1 ENHRY and CDR2 SYGVKD. CDR3 DNA: TGTGCCATCAGTGAGCACGTAGGGGCAAGGGAGACCCAGTACTTC. Its translation is CAISEHVGARETQYF.

This chain links TRBV28 with TRBJ1-2, with D hard to call. Germline loops: CDR1 MDHEN, CDR2 SYDVKM. This CDR3 is built from 12 residues. The germline V and J ends were trimmed by 5 bases and 4 bases, with 8 bases remaining between them. CDR3 bases: TGTGCCAGCAGTGAGGAGCCCTATGGCTACACCTTC. Translated: CASSEEPYGYTF.

The CDR3 spells CASSYSLQDPYGYTF. CDR3 nucleotide sequence: TGTGCCAGCAGTTACTCCCTACAGGATCCCTATGGCTACACCTTC. The rearrangement joins TRBV6-5 to TRBJ1-2, with D perhaps matching TRBD1 (5 bases). CDR3 size: 15 residues. The V gene lost 0 bases and the J gene lost 4 bases, with 12 bases spanning the gap. CDR1 MNHEY and CDR2 SVGAGI come from the germline V gene.

This clone was seen only once. The chain recombines TRBV27 with TRBJ2-7; 8 bases map to TRBD1. Germline V lookup: CDR1 MNHEY, CDR2 SMNVEV (reference sequence). With 4 bases clipped from V and 6 bases from J, the junction kept 8 bases outside the gene matches. The CDR3 runs to 14 residues. CDR3 amino acids: CASSYSQTGAEQYF. The CDR3 nucleotides are TGTGCCAGCAGTTATTCCCAGACAGGGGCCGAGCAGTACTTC.